The 10 T cell receptor beta chains below all came from one sample that was sequenced in a study of CD8 T cells in Susac syndrome. RNA totalling roughly 0.45 to 1 ug underwent reverse transcription with random hexamers. Each CDR3 protein gets one entry after TCRdb re-called the immunoSEQ multiplex PCR reads with MiXCR. The sample holds some 150,000 distinct CDR3 sequences, 94% seen once. The source material was CD4+ T cells from PBMCs. These receptors were obtained from a human donor in good health.

This chain links TRBV19 with TRBJ2-6; D not certain. The CDR3 is 18 amino acids. Trimming took off 3 bases at V and 0 bases at J, with 15 bases between the two ends. Germline loops: CDR1 LNHDA, CDR2 SQIVND (reference sequence). DNA of the CDR3: TGTGCCAGTAGTATGGCAGAAATAATTTCCTCTGGGGCCAACGTCCTGACTTTC. It encodes CASSMAEIISSGANVLTF. The variable domain in full, with the rest retrieved from reference TRBV19 and TRBJ2-6, is DGGITQSPKYLFRKEGQNVTLSCEQNLNHDAMYWYRQDPGQGLRLIYYSQIVNDFQKGDIAEGYSVSREKKESFPLTVTSAQKNPTAFYLCASSMAEIISSGANVLTFGAGSRLTVL.

The chain links TRBV30 to TRBJ2-5; D gene unclear. CDR1 GTSNPN and CDR2 SVGIG come from the germline V gene (reference sequence). This CDR3 has 13 amino acids. The ends were cut back, 5 bases at V and 1 base at J, with 11 bases in the middle. For the CDR3, the DNA is TGTGCCTGGTCGGCGGTCCTCCAAGAGACCCAGTACTTC. This gives the protein CAWSAVLQETQYF. Combining the CDR3 with reference TRBV30 and TRBJ2-5 gives the whole variable domain SQTIHQWPATLVQPVGSPLSLECTVEGTSNPNLYWYRQAAGRGLQLLFYSVGIGQISSEVPQNLSASRPQDRQFILSSKKLLLSDSGFYLCAWSAVLQETQYFGPGTRLLVL.

The chain recombines TRBV6-5 with TRBJ1-1; D call uncertain. The CDR3 contains 13 residues. V shed 4 bases and J shed 3 bases, with 9 bases lying between them. Per germline, CDR1 MNHEY and CDR2 SVGAGI. The CDR3 sequence: CASSLRRYTEAFF. For the CDR3, the DNA is TGTGCCAGCAGTTTACGGAGATACACTGAAGCTTTCTTT.

CDR3 in amino acids: CASSSLKRGYSYNEQFF. The DNA for the CDR3 is TGTGCCAGCAGCTCATTAAAGCGGGGATACTCCTACAATGAGCAGTTCTTC. The rearrangement joins TRBV5-4 to TRBJ2-1; TRBD2 matches 7 bases. CDR1 is SGHNT, CDR2 YYREEE, per germline (reference sequence). The trim removed 3 bases at V and 0 bases at J, leaving 9 bases unmatched. The CDR3 spans 17 residues.

This clonotype turned up a few times. The chain carries TRBV18 and TRBJ2-7; D is unclear. There are 12 residues in the CDR3. Germline CDR1 reads KGHSH; CDR2 reads LQKENI. Trimming removed 3 bases from V and 2 bases from J, with 5 bases in between. CDR3 coding DNA: TGTGCCAGCTCACCGTCCACCTACGAGCAGTACTTC. Translation: CASSPSTYEQYF.

This rearrangement joins TRBV18 to TRBJ2-3; either TRBD1 or TRBD2 may fit D (6 bases each). V lost 1 base to trimming and J lost 4 bases, with 18 bases between them. This CDR3 is 17 amino acids long. In germline, CDR1 is KGHSH, CDR2 LQKENI. CDR3 sequence (DNA): TGTGCCAGCTCACCACTGTCCGGCGGAGGGGGAGCAGATACGCAGTATTTT. The encoded protein is CASSPLSGGGGADTQYF.

J is TRBJ2-1 and V is TRBV7-2; 8 positions match TRBD2. This CDR3 is 15 amino acids long. The junction had 5 bases not matched to a gene; V was cut back by 2 bases and J by 5 bases. The germline V gene encodes CDR1 SGHTA and CDR2 FQGNSA. The CDR3 sequence is CASSLSSGNDNEQFF. The DNA for the CDR3 is TGTGCCAGCAGCTTAAGTAGCGGGAATGACAATGAGCAGTTCTTC.

The J gene is TRBJ2-1, the V gene TRBV5-4; perhaps TRBD1 as D (6 bases). Between the trimmed V and J ends, which lost 0 bases and 0 bases, there was a span of 10 bases. The germline V gene encodes CDR1 SGHNT and CDR2 YYREEE (reference sequence). The CDR3 is made up of 16 amino acids. The CDR3 is CASSLGGTPSYNEQFF. CDR3 DNA: TGTGCCAGCAGCTTGGGGGGGACACCCTCCTACAATGAGCAGTTCTTC. Full variable domain (rest looked up from reference TRBV5-4 and TRBJ2-1): ETGVTQSPTHLIKTRGQQVTLRCSSQSGHNTVSWYQQALGQGPQFIFQYYREEENGRGNFPPRFSGLQFPNYSSELNVNALELDDSALYLCASSLGGTPSYNEQFFGPGTRLTVL.

The chain links TRBV12-3 or TRBV12-4 to TRBJ2-1, with 11 nucleotides matching TRBD2. The CDR3 totals 16 residues. V shed 3 bases, J shed 2 bases, and the junction held 3 bases outside the gene matches. The CDR3 region is CASSFLTSGAYNEQFF. DNA for the CDR3: TGTGCCAGCAGTTTCCTGACTAGCGGGGCCTACAATGAGCAGTTCTTC.

This clonotype has a single count. The genes are TRBV7-6 and TRBJ1-1; the match to TRBD1 covers 9 bases. The CDR3 contains 14 residues. The germline V gene encodes CDR1 SGHVS and CDR2 FNYEAQ. V trimming: 0 bases; J trimming: 4 bases; junction bases outside the gene matches: 0. CDR3 DNA sequence: TGTGCCAGCAGCTTAGCGACAGGGGGCACTGAAGCTTTCTTT. It encodes CASSLATGGTEAFF.